These T cell receptor beta chains were read from a single sample in a study of T cell clonotyping in hematopoietic cell transplantation. Repertoires were generated with immunoSEQ multiplex PCR, while TCRdb's copy carries only in-frame clones and drops some. The sample lists about 16,000 clones, more than 70% occurring once. Sequenced here: PBMCs, sampled 100 days after allogeneic stem cell transplant. The receptors derive from a male patient in his sixties who had an allogeneic stem cell transplant from a related donor, so the T cells may come from the graft donor. Some clones in this sample may be carry-over from other donors' samples. Each CDR3 is given without its conserved first and last residue. Rows may omit the clone size; those that give it use once, few, many or a size class.

j_gene: TRBJ1-2
abundance: NA
v_gene: TRBV6-4
CDR3aa: ASSAIPGAAYGYT

j_gene: TRBJ1-5
abundance: NA
v_gene: TRBV28
CDR3aa: ASSDTDRAGNQPQH

j_gene: TRBJ1-4
abundance: NA
v_gene: TRBV14
CDR3aa: ASSQLGLPNEKLF

j_gene: TRBJ1-2
abundance: NA
v_gene: TRBV20-1
CDR3aa: SAGTGGRNT

j_gene: TRBJ1-4
abundance: few
v_gene: TRBV4-2
CDR3aa: ASSQEADRTEEPTNEKLF

j_gene: TRBJ2-1
abundance: NA
v_gene: TRBV4-3
CDR3aa: ASSQEFQRYNEQF

j_gene: TRBJ1-2
abundance: NA
v_gene: TRBV10-3
CDR3aa: AIFSSQLYGYT

j_gene: TRBJ2-3
abundance: NA
v_gene: TRBV5-1
CDR3aa: ASSPTGARGTDTQY

j_gene: TRBJ2-1
abundance: once
v_gene: TRBV5-1
CDR3aa: ASSLAPSGSYNEQF

j_gene: TRBJ2-1
abundance: NA
v_gene: TRBV15
CDR3aa: ATSTTPPPSSYNEQF

j_gene: TRBJ2-7
abundance: NA
v_gene: TRBV29-1
CDR3aa: SVEGAGGEQY

j_gene: TRBJ1-5
abundance: NA
v_gene: TRBV5-1
CDR3aa: ASKEGPQGPQH

j_gene: TRBJ1-2
abundance: NA
v_gene: TRBV19
CDR3aa: ASSKGYGYT

j_gene: TRBJ1-2
abundance: once
v_gene: TRBV4-3
CDR3aa: ASSHQGVGYGYT

j_gene: TRBJ1-1
abundance: NA
v_gene: TRBV6-1
CDR3aa: ASSTQTGLGTEAF

j_gene: TRBJ1-2
abundance: NA
v_gene: TRBV5-1
CDR3aa: ASSLGGTGGLDGYT

j_gene: TRBJ2-3
abundance: NA
v_gene: TRBV30
CDR3aa: AWSGFGAAWGTDTQY

j_gene: TRBJ2-7
abundance: few
v_gene: TRBV27
CDR3aa: ASSLGNYEQY

j_gene: TRBJ1-2
abundance: few
v_gene: TRBV2
CDR3aa: ASREPGQLNYGYT

j_gene: TRBJ1-5
abundance: NA
v_gene: TRBV6-7
CDR3aa: AIRTGPDNQPQH

j_gene: TRBJ1-5
abundance: few
v_gene: TRBV19
CDR3aa: ASSIGGARNQPQH

j_gene: TRBJ2-2
abundance: NA
v_gene: TRBV19
CDR3aa: ASSIVGDRGVGELF

j_gene: TRBJ2-7
abundance: NA
v_gene: TRBV19
CDR3aa: ASSEDNSHEQY

j_gene: TRBJ2-1
abundance: NA
v_gene: TRBV7-9
CDR3aa: ASSHRLAGYNEQF

j_gene: TRBJ1-2
abundance: NA
v_gene: TRBV19
CDR3aa: ASRGTGSYGYT

j_gene: TRBJ1-6
abundance: NA
v_gene: TRBV27
CDR3aa: ASRNRDSSYNSPLH

j_gene: TRBJ2-3
abundance: NA
v_gene: TRBV2
CDR3aa: ASSTDTQY

j_gene: TRBJ2-7
abundance: NA
v_gene: TRBV7-8
CDR3aa: ASSPRTGYEQY

j_gene: TRBJ2-5
abundance: once
v_gene: TRBV30
CDR3aa: AFSGGARETQY

j_gene: TRBJ1-2
abundance: NA
v_gene: TRBV5-6
CDR3aa: ASSLWTGILGGYT

j_gene: TRBJ2-5
abundance: NA
v_gene: TRBV14
CDR3aa: ASSQDEQGTQY

j_gene: TRBJ1-1
abundance: NA
v_gene: TRBV5-1
CDR3aa: ASTLSGGDTEAF

j_gene: TRBJ2-5
abundance: NA
v_gene: TRBV9
CDR3aa: ASSLTGTSETQY

j_gene: TRBJ1-2
abundance: NA
v_gene: TRBV19
CDR3aa: ASSIVGGLSNYGYT

j_gene: TRBJ1-2
abundance: NA
v_gene: TRBV6-6
CDR3aa: ASSQTANYGYT

j_gene: TRBJ1-5
abundance: few
v_gene: TRBV29-1
CDR3aa: TGSGQPQH

j_gene: TRBJ1-5
abundance: once
v_gene: TRBV30
CDR3aa: AWSEGQGPSQPQH

j_gene: TRBJ2-5
abundance: NA
v_gene: TRBV27
CDR3aa: ASKIAGGGETQY

j_gene: TRBJ2-1
abundance: NA
v_gene: TRBV6-1
CDR3aa: ASRLAGADGKF

j_gene: TRBJ2-5
abundance: NA
v_gene: TRBV10-1
CDR3aa: ARPIGPKETQY

j_gene: TRBJ1-1
abundance: NA
v_gene: TRBV5-4
CDR3aa: ASSSAGGNTEAF

j_gene: TRBJ2-7
abundance: NA
v_gene: TRBV6-5
CDR3aa: ASSPGGVIGYEQY

j_gene: TRBJ2-2
abundance: NA
v_gene: TRBV4-3
CDR3aa: ASSQSAAAGGTGELF

j_gene: TRBJ1-1
abundance: NA
v_gene: TRBV19
CDR3aa: ASHMGVSMNTEAF

j_gene: TRBJ1-1
abundance: NA
v_gene: TRBV7-3
CDR3aa: ASSLTGVTEAF